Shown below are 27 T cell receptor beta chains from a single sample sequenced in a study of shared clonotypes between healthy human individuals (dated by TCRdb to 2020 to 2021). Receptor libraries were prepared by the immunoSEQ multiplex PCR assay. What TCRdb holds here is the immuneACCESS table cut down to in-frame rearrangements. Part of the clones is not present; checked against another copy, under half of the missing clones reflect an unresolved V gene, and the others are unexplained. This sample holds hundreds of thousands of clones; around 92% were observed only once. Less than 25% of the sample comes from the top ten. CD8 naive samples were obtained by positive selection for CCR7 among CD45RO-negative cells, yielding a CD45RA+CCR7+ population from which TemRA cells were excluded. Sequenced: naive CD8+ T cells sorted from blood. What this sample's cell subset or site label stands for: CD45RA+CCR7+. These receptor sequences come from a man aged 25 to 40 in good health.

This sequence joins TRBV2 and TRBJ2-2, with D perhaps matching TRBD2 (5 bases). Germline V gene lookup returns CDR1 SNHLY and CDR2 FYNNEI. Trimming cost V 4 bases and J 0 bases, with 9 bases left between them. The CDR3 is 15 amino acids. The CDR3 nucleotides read TGTGCCAGCAGTGGAGGGCGGACGAACACCGGGGAGCTGTTTTTT. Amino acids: CASSGGRTNTGELFF.

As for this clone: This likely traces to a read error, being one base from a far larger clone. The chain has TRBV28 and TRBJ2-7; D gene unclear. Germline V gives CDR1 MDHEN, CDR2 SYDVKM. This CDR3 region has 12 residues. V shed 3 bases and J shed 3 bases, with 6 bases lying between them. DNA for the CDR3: TGTGCCAGCAGTTTCCAGAACTACGAGCAGTACTTC. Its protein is CASSFQNYEQYF.

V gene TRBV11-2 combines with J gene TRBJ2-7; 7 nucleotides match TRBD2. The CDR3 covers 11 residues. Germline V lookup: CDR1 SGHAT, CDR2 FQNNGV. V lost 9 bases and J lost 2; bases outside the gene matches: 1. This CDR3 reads CASGGAYEQYF. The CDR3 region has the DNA TGTGCCAGTGGGGGGGCCTACGAGCAGTACTTC.

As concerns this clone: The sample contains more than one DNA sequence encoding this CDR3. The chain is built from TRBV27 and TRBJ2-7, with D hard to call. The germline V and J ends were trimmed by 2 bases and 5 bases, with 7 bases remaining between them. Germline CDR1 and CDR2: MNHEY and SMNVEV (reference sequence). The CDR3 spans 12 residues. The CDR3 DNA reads TGTGCCAGCAGTTTAATAGGAGACGAGCAGTACTTC. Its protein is CASSLIGDEQYF.

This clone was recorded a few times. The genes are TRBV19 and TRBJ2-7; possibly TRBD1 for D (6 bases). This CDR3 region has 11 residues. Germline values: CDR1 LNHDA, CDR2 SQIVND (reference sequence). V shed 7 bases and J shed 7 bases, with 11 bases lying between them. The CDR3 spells CASTAGEEQYF. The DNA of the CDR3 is TGTGCCAGTACCGCAGGGGAGGAGCAGTACTTC.

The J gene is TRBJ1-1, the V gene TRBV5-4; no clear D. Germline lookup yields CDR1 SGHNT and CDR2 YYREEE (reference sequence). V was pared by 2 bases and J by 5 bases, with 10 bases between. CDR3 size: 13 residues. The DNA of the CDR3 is TGTGCCAGCAGCTTATACGGAGGGACTGAAGCTTTCTTT. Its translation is CASSLYGGTEAFF.

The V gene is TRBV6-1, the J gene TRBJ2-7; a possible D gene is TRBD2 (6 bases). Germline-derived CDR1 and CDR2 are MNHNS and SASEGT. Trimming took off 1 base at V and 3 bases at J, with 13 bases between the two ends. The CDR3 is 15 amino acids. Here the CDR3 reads CASSEGLAWNYEQYF. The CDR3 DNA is TGTGCCAGCAGTGAAGGGCTAGCGTGGAACTACGAGCAGTACTTC.

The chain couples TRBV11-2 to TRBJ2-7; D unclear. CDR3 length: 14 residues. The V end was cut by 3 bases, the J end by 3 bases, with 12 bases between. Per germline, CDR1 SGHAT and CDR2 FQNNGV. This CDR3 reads CASSFGLGNYEQYF. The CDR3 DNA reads TGTGCCAGCAGCTTCGGGTTGGGAAACTACGAGCAGTACTTC.

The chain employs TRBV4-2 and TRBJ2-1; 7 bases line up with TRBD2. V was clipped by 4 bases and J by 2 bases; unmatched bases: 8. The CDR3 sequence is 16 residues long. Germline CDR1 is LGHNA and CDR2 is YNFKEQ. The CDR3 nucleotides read TGTGCCAGCAGCCGAGAGGCGGGAGAACCCTACAATGAGCAGTTCTTC. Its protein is CASSREAGEPYNEQFF.

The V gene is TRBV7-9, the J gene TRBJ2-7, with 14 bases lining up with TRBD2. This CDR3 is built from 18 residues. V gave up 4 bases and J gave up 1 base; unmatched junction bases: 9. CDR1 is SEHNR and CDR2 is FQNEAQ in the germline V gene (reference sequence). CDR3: CASSSPGTSGSRSYEQYF. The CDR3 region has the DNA TGTGCCAGCAGCTCCCCCGGGACTAGCGGGAGCAGATCCTACGAGCAGTACTTC.

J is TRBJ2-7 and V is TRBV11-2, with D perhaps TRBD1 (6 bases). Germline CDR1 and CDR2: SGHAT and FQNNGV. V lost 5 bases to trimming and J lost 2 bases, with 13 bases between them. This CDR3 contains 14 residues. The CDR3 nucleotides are TGTGCCAGCAGCCCCCCTTGGACAGCCTACGAGCAGTACTTC. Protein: CASSPPWTAYEQYF.

The CDR3 reads CASSQKGTEDTDTQYF. The CDR3 DNA reads as TGTGCCAGCAGCCAAAAGGGGACGGAGGACACAGATACGCAGTATTTT. The chain couples TRBV4-2 to TRBJ2-3; perhaps D is TRBD1 or TRBD2 (5 bases each). Per the germline V gene, CDR1 is LGHNA and CDR2 is YNFKEQ. Trimming left V 2 bases short and J 2 bases short, with 14 bases between. The CDR3 sequence is 16 residues long.

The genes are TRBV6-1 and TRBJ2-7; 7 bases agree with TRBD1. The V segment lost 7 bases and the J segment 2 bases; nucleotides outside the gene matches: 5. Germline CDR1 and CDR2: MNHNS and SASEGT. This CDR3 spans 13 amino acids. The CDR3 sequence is CASTYRGPYEQYF. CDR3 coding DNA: TGTGCCAGCACCTACAGGGGCCCCTACGAGCAGTACTTC.

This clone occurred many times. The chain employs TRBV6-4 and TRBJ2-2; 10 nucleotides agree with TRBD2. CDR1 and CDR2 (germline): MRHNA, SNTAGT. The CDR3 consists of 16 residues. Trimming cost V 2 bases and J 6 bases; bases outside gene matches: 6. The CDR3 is CASSDGASGSPGELFF. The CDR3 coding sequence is TGTGCCAGCAGTGACGGAGCTAGCGGGAGCCCCGGGGAGCTGTTTTTT.

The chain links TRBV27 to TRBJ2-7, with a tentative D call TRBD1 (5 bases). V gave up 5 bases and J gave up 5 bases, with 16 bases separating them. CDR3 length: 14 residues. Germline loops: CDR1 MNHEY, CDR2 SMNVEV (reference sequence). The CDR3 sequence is CASSIDSSRHEQYF. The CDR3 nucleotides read TGTGCCAGCAGTATAGACAGTTCCAGGCACGAGCAGTACTTC.

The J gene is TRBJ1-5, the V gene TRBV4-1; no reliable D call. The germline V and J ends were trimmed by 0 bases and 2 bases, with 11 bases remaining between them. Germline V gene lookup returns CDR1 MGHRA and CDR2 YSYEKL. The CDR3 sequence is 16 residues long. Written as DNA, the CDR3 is TGCGCCAGCAGCCAAGATACGGCCCTGCGCAATCAGCCCCAGCATTTT. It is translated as CASSQDTALRNQPQHF.

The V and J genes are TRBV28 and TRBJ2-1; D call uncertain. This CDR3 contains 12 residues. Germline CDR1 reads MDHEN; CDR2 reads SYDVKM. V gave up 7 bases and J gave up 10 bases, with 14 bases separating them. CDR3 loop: CASKRKLGEQFF. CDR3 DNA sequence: TGTGCCAGCAAGAGGAAATTGGGGGAGCAGTTCTTC.

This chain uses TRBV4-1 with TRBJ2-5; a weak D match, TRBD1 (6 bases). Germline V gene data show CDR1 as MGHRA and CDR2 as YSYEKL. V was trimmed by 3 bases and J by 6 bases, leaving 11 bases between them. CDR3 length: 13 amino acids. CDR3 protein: CASSHLQGQTQYF. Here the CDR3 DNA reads TGCGCCAGCAGCCACCTTCAGGGGCAGACCCAGTACTTC.

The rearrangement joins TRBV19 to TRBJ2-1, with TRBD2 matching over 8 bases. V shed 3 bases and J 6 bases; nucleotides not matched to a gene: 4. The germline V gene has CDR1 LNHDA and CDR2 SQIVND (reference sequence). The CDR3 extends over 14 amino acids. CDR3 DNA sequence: TGTGCCAGTAGTATCCGGGAGGGGGGCAATGAGCAGTTCTTC. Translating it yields CASSIREGGNEQFF.

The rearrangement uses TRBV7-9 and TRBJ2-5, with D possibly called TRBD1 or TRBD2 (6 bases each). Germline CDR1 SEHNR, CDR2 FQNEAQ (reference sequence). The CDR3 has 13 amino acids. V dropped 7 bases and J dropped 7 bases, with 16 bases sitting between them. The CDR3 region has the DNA TGTGCCAGCACCTTCGGGGGCGCAGGGACCCAGTACTTC. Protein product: CASTFGGAGTQYF.

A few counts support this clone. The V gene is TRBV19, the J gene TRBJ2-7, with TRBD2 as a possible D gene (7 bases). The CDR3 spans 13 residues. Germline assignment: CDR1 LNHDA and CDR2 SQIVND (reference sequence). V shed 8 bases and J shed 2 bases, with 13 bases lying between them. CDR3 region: CASGLGTPYEQYF. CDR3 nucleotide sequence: TGTGCCAGTGGACTAGGGACACCCTACGAGCAGTACTTC.

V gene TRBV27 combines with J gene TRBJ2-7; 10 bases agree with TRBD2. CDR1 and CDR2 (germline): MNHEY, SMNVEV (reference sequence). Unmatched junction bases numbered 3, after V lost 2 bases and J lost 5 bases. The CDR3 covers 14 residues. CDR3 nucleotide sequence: TGTGCCAGCAGTTTAGGACTAGCGGCCCACGAGCAGTACTTC. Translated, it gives CASSLGLAAHEQYF.

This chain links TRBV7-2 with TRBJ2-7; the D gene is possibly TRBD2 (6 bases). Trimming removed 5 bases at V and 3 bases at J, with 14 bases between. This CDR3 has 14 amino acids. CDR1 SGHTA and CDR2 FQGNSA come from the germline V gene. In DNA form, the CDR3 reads TGTGCCAGCAGCACGACTAGGGATGACTACGAGCAGTACTTC. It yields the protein CASSTTRDDYEQYF.

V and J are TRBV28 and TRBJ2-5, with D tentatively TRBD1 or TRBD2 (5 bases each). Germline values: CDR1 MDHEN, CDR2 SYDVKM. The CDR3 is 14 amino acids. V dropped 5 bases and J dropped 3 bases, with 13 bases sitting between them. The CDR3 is CASSLRDGKETQYF. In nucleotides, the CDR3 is TGTGCCAGCAGTCTCCGGGACGGAAAAGAGACCCAGTACTTC.

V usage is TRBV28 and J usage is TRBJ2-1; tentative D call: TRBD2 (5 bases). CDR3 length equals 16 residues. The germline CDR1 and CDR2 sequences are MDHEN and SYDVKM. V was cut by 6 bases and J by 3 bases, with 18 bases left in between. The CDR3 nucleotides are TGTGCCAGCAGACCGAGAGAGCGGAGCAACTACAATGAGCAGTTCTTC. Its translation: CASRPRERSNYNEQFF.

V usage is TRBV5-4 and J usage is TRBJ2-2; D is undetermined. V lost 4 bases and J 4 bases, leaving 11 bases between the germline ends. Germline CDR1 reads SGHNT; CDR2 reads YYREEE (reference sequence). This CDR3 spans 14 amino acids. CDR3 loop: CASSAETSTGELFF. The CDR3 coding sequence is TGTGCCAGCAGCGCGGAGACGTCCACCGGGGAGCTGTTTTTT.

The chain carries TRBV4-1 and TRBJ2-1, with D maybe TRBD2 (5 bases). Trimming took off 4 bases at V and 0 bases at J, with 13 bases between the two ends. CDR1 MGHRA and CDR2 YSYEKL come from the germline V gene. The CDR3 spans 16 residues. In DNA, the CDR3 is TGCGCCAGCAGCCCCACGACGGGAAGCTCCTACAATGAGCAGTTCTTC. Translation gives CASSPTTGSSYNEQFF.